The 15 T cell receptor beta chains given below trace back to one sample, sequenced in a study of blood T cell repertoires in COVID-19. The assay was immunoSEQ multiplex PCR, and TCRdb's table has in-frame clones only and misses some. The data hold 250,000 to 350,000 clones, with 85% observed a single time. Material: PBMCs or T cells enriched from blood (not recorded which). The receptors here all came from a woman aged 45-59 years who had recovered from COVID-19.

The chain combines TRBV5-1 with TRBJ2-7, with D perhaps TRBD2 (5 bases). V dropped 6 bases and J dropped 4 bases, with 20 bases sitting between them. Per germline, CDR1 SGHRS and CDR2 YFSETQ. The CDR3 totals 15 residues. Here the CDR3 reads CASTWGGRSGYEQYF. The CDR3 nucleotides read TGCGCCAGCACCTGGGGTGGCAGGTCGGGGTACGAGCAGTACTTC.

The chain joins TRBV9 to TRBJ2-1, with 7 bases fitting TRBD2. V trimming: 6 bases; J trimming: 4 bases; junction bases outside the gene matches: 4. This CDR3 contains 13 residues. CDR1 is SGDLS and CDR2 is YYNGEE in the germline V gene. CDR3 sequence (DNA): TGTGCCAGCACCGGTAGCGGGTACAATGAGCAGTTCTTC. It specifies CASTGSGYNEQFF.

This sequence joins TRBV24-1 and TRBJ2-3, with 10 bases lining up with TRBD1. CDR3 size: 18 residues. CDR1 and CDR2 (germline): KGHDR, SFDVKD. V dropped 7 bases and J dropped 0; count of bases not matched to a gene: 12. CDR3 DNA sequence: TGTGCCACCAGCCTGACAGGGGGCGATGGAACTAGCACAGATACGCAGTATTTT. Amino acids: CATSLTGGDGTSTDTQYF.

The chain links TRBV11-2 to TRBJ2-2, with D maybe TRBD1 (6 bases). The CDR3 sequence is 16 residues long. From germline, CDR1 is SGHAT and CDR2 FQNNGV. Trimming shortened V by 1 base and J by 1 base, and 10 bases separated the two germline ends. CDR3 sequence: CASSLARGLNTGELFF. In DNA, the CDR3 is TGTGCCAGCAGCTTAGCCAGGGGCCTGAACACCGGGGAGCTGTTTTTT.

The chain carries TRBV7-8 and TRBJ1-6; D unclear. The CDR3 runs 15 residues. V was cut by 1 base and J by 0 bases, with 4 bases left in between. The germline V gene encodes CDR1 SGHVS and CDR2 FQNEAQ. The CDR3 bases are TGTGCCAGCAGCTTAGTGAGCTCCTATAATTCACCCCTCCACTTT. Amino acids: CASSLVSSYNSPLHF.

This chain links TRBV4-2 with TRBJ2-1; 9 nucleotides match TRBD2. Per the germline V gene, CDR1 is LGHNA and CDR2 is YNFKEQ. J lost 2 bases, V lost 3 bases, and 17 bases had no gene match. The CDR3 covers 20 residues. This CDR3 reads CASSQDHPSGDAWAYNEQFF. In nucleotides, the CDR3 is TGTGCCAGCAGCCAGGACCACCCTAGCGGGGACGCCTGGGCCTACAATGAGCAGTTCTTC.

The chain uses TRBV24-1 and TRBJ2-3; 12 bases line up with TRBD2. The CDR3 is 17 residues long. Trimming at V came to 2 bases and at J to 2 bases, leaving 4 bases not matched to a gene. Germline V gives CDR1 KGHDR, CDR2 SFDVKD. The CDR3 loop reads CATSDSGLAGYTDTQYF. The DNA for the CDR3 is TGTGCCACCAGTGATTCGGGACTAGCGGGCTACACAGATACGCAGTATTTT.

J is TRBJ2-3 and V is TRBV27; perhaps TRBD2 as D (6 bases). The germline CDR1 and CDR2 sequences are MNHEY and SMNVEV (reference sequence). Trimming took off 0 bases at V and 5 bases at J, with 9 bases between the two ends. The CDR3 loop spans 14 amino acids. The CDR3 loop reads CASSLSGSGDTQYF. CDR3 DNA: TGTGCCAGCAGTTTATCCGGGAGCGGAGATACGCAGTATTTT.

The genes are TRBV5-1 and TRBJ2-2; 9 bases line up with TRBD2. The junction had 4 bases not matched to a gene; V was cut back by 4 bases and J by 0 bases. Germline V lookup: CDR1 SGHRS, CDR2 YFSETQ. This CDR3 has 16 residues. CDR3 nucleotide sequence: TGCGCCAGCAGCAGATTAGCGGGGGCGAACACCGGGGAGCTGTTTTTT. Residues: CASSRLAGANTGELFF.

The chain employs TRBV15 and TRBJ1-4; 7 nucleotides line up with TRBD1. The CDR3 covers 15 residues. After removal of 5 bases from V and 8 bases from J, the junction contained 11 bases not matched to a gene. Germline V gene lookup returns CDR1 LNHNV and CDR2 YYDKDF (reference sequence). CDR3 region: CATSGIQGYREKLFF. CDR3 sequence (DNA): TGTGCCACCAGCGGAATACAGGGGTATAGGGAAAAACTGTTTTTT.

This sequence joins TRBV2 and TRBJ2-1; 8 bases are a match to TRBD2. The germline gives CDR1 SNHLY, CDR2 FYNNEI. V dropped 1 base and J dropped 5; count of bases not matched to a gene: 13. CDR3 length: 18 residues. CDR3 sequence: CASSEDGAGGISDNEQFF. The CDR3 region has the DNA TGTGCCAGCAGTGAAGATGGGGCGGGGGGTATTAGCGACAATGAGCAGTTCTTC.

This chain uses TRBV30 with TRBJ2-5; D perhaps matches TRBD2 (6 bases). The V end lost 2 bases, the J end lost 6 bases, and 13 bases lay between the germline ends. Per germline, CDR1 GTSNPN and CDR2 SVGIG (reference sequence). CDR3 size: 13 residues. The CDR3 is CAWSTSPRQTQYF. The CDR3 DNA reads TGTGCCTGGAGTACTAGCCCAAGACAGACCCAGTACTTC.

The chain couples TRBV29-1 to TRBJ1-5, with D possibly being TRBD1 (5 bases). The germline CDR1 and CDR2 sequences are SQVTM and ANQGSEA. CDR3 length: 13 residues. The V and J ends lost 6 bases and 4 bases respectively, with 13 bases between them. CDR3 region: CSVSTGGNQPQHF. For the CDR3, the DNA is TGCAGCGTGAGCACGGGGGGGAATCAGCCCCAGCATTTT.

The CDR3 spells CASSPPASGANVLTF. The CDR3 DNA follows: TGTGCCAGCAGCCCCCCAGCGTCTGGGGCCAACGTCCTGACTTTC. The chain employs TRBV7-9 and TRBJ2-6; D is unresolved. The CDR3 totals 15 residues. V lost 5 bases and J lost 1, with 9 bases in between. Germline CDR1 reads SEHNR; CDR2 reads FQNEAQ (reference sequence).

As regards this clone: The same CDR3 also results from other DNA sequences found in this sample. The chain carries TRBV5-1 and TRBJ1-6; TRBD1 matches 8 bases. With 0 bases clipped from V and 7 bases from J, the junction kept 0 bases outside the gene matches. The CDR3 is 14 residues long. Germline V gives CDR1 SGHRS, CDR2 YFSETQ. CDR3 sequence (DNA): TGCGCCAGCAGCTTGGACAGGGGGAATTCACCCCTCCACTTT. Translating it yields CASSLDRGNSPLHF.